The 15 T cell receptor beta chains listed next were all sequenced from one sample in a study of technical replicates of blood from four donors. Measured with immunoSEQ multiplex PCR; TCRdb has only the in-frame clones, and not every one. In the table there are tens of thousands of clones, around 97% of which are singletons. The specimen sequenced was T cells isolated from PBMCs. These receptors originate from a human donor in good health.

This clone was picked up one time. V gene TRBV9 combines with J gene TRBJ2-7; D is possibly TRBD2 (5 bases). CDR3 length: 14 residues. Per the germline V gene, CDR1 is SGDLS and CDR2 is YYNGEE. The ends were cut back, 0 bases at V and 4 bases at J, with 11 bases in the middle. The CDR3 region is CASSVGLAGYEQYF. The CDR3 DNA is TGTGCCAGCAGCGTAGGTCTAGCTGGTTACGAGCAGTACTTC.

This clone was counted a single time. The chain joins TRBV25-1 to TRBJ2-3; TRBD2 matches 8 bases. Germline loops: CDR1 MGHDK, CDR2 SYGVNS. V lost 4 bases, J lost 0 bases, and 12 bases stayed unmatched. CDR3 length equals 18 residues. The CDR3 sequence is CASSVDIGLAASTDTQYF. The CDR3 DNA reads TGTGCCAGCAGTGTCGACATTGGACTAGCAGCTAGCACAGATACGCAGTATTTT. The full variable domain, with the rest looked up from reference TRBV25-1 and TRBJ2-3, is EADIYQTPRYLVIGTGKKITLECSQTMGHDKMYWYQQDPGMELHLIHYSYGVNSTEKGDLSSESTVSRIRTEHFPLTLESARPSHTSQYLCASSVDIGLAASTDTQYFGPGTRLTVL.

The CDR3 nucleotides are TGTGCCAGCTCACCGTTTAGGGGCGTCAACAATGAGCAGTTCTTC. Translation: CASSPFRGVNNEQFF. This chain uses TRBV18 with TRBJ2-1; the D gene is possibly TRBD1 (5 bases). The CDR3 is made up of 15 amino acids. V dropped 3 bases and J dropped 5 bases, with 14 bases sitting between them. Germline V CDR1 and CDR2: KGHSH, LQKENI.

The CDR3, as DNA: TGTGCCAGCACCAGCGCCCGGTCCGAGTTCTTC. The encoded protein is CASTSARSEFF. The genes are TRBV6-1 and TRBJ2-1; D not certain. This CDR3 region has 11 residues. From germline, CDR1 is MNHNS and CDR2 SASEGT. Trimming stripped 7 bases from V and 14 bases from J, with 15 bases between.

The chain uses TRBV5-6 and TRBJ2-7; TRBD2 might be the D (6 bases). Germline assignment: CDR1 SGHDT and CDR2 YYEEEE. The CDR3 spans 14 residues. V lost 4 bases and J 2 bases, leaving 13 bases between the germline ends. The CDR3 here is CASSPRDWTYEQYF. The CDR3 DNA reads as TGTGCCAGCAGCCCTAGGGACTGGACCTACGAGCAGTACTTC. Drawing the rest from reference TRBV5-6 and TRBJ2-7, the complete variable domain is DAGVTQSPTHLIKTRGQQVTLRCSPKSGHDTVSWYQQALGQGPQFIFQYYEEEERQRGNFPDRFSGHQFPNYSSELNVNALLLGDSALYLCASSPRDWTYEQYFGPGTRLTVT.

V and J are TRBV27 and TRBJ1-2, with D unresolved. Trimming cost V 0 bases and J 0 bases, with 8 bases left between them. This CDR3 region has 15 residues. Germline V gene sequence: CDR1 MNHEY, CDR2 SMNVEV (reference sequence). CDR3 amino acids: CASSLSIVTNYGYTF. The CDR3 DNA is TGTGCCAGCAGTTTATCGATAGTAACTAACTATGGCTACACCTTC.

The chain has TRBV27 and TRBJ2-3, with 7 bases matching TRBD2. The J segment lost 0 bases and the V segment lost 6 bases, leaving 9 bases of the junction unmatched. Germline V gives CDR1 MNHEY, CDR2 SMNVEV (reference sequence). This CDR3 spans 16 amino acids. CDR3 region: CASSYNRLASTDTQYF. CDR3 DNA sequence: TGTGCCAGCAGCTATAACAGACTAGCTAGCACAGATACGCAGTATTTT.

The chain recombines TRBV11-3 with TRBJ2-1; possibly TRBD1 for D (6 bases). This CDR3 is built from 15 residues. Trimming took 4 bases from V and 3 from J, leaving 13 bases between them. The V gene's germline CDR1 is SGHNT and CDR2 YENEEA. The CDR3 sequence is CASSSDSFIYNEQFF. The DNA of the CDR3 is TGTGCCAGCAGCTCGGACAGTTTCATCTACAATGAGCAGTTCTTC.

This chain joins TRBV5-6 and TRBJ1-2, with D possibly TRBD1 on 5 matching bases. The germline V gene encodes CDR1 SGHDT and CDR2 YYEEEE. The V and J ends lost 4 bases and 4 bases respectively, with 11 bases between them. This CDR3 has 13 amino acids. The CDR3 reads CASSAPGGYGYTF. In DNA, the CDR3 is TGTGCCAGCAGCGCACCCGGGGGCTATGGCTACACCTTC.

The V gene is TRBV2, the J gene TRBJ2-5, with D possibly TRBD2 on 6 matching bases. V was trimmed by 7 bases and J by 2 bases, leaving 14 bases between them. In germline, CDR1 is SNHLY, CDR2 FYNNEI. CDR3 length equals 14 residues. The CDR3, as DNA: TGTGCCAGCACCCGACTAGAGACGCAAGAGACCCAGTACTTC. Amino acid sequence: CASTRLETQETQYF.

The chain recombines TRBV4-2 with TRBJ2-7; TRBD2 might be the D (6 bases). V was trimmed by 3 bases and J by 1 base, leaving 10 bases between them. The CDR3 sequence is 14 residues long. Germline loops: CDR1 LGHNA, CDR2 YNFKEQ. The chain's CDR3 is CASSQEGKSYEQYF. The CDR3 coding sequence is TGTGCCAGCAGCCAGGAGGGCAAGTCCTACGAGCAGTACTTC.

In regard to this clone: The same CDR3 can be traced to other DNA sequences in this sample. The V and J genes are TRBV27 and TRBJ2-7; TRBD2 aligns across 12 bases. This CDR3 has 14 residues. CDR1 and CDR2 from the germline V gene are MNHEY and SMNVEV (reference sequence). Trimming removed 5 bases from V and 4 bases from J; junction bases left unmatched: 3. Here the CDR3 reads CASSLTSGGYEQYF. CDR3 DNA sequence: TGTGCCAGCAGTCTGACTAGCGGGGGTTACGAGCAGTACTTC.

This clone was counted once. The chain employs TRBV19 and TRBJ1-2; no firm D call. This CDR3 has 16 residues. Per germline, CDR1 LNHDA and CDR2 SQIVND (reference sequence). V lost 0 bases and J 1 base, leaving 12 bases between the germline ends. CDR3 nucleotides: TGTGCCAGTAGTATAGATCAAGCACGGTTTAACTATGGCTACACCTTC. This sequence encodes CASSIDQARFNYGYTF. Complete variable domain (other parts from reference TRBV19 and TRBJ1-2): DGGITQSPKYLFRKEGQNVTLSCEQNLNHDAMYWYRQDPGQGLRLIYYSQIVNDFQKGDIAEGYSVSREKKESFPLTVTSAQKNPTAFYLCASSIDQARFNYGYTFGSGTRLTVV.

The chain links TRBV23-1 to TRBJ1-6; D gene ambiguous. TRBV23-1 is treated as an ORF (open reading frame) with a function not yet certain. Trimming pared 4 bases from V and 3 bases from J, leaving 7 bases between. There are 14 residues in the CDR3. This chain's CDR3 is CASSRVYYNSPLHF. The CDR3 DNA reads TGCGCCAGCAGTCGAGTATACTATAATTCACCCCTCCACTTT.

The chain uses TRBV6-5 and TRBJ1-1; D is undetermined. Germline V gene sequence: CDR1 MNHEY, CDR2 SVGAGI. Trimming stripped 5 bases from V and 5 bases from J, with 12 bases between. This CDR3 is 13 amino acids long. The CDR3: CASSTSGGTEAFF. CDR3 DNA: TGTGCCAGCAGTACCTCCGGAGGGACTGAAGCTTTCTTT.